What follows describes a single T cell receptor (beta chain). This entry is derived from a study of blood T cell repertoires in COVID-19. Study details: T cells, B-cell-depleted T cells, or PBMCs provided the cDNA or gDNA that served as material.

The CDR3 covers 16 residues. Germline trimming cut 0 bases from V and 5 bases from J; bases unmatched to any gene: 5. Germline V gene lookup returns CDR1 MNHNY and CDR2 SVGAGI (reference sequence). Authors' data handling: The authors estimated nucleated cell counts from reference gene primer amplification. The data were produced by immunoSEQ multiplex PCR, yet TCRdb's version contains in-frame clones alone and is incomplete. That table supplies the V and J calls and clone size; D and trimming were determined from the DNA. The sample lists about 150,000 clones, over 70% occurring once. The sequenced sample consisted of peripheral blood. The rearrangement joins TRBV6-6 to TRBJ2-7; 12 bases match TRBD2. This receptor was taken from a human donor in a cohort sampled during active COVID-19. The CDR3 DNA is TGTGCCAGCAGTTACTCCACTAGCGGGGGGCCCCACGAGCAGTACTTC. As protein: CASSYSTSGGPHEQYF.